One and the same sample provided the 9 T cell receptor beta chains below, sequenced in a study of T-cell reconstitution after alpha-beta-depleted transplantation in children. Using unique molecular identifiers, the investigators prepared the TCRbeta library. TCRdb independently ran MiXCR on the PCR reads; one entry per CDR3 protein. Of roughly 220,000 distinct CDR3 sequences detected, about 11% appear once; the ten largest clones hold over 2%. The sequences come from PBMCs from the stem cell graft donor, collected from the stem cell graft. The receptors stem from a human donor who donated a stem cell graft to a child with acute lymphoblastic leukemia.

This clonotype was counted ten times or more. The V and J genes are TRBV30 and TRBJ1-5; TRBD1 matches at 7 bases. The CDR3 runs 14 residues. Trimming cost V 2 bases and J 2 bases; bases outside gene matches: 3. Germline V lookup: CDR1 GTSNPN, CDR2 SVGIG (reference sequence). CDR3 in amino acids: CAWSLGQGNQPQHF. CDR3 DNA sequence: TGTGCCTGGAGTCTTGGACAGGGCAATCAGCCCCAGCATTTT.

In its sample, this clonotype was seen many times. The chain recombines TRBV7-3 with TRBJ2-1, with D possibly TRBD1 on 7 matching bases. V gave up 5 bases and J gave up 10 bases, with 21 bases separating them. Looked up from germline, CDR1 is SGHTA and CDR2 is FQGTGA. CDR3 length: 15 amino acids. CDR3 in amino acids: CASSPQGGGYREQFF. For the CDR3, the DNA is TGTGCCAGCAGCCCCCAGGGGGGCGGGTATAGGGAGCAGTTCTTC.

Only a few counts were recorded for this clonotype. The chain uses TRBV20-1 and TRBJ2-3, with 10 bases lining up with TRBD2. Germline CDR1 DFQATT, CDR2 SNEGSKA (reference sequence). Germline trimming cut 5 bases from V and 5 bases from J; bases unmatched to any gene: 7. CDR3 size: 14 residues. CDR3 region: CSALAGGPKDTQYF. CDR3 nucleotide sequence: TGCAGTGCTTTAGCGGGGGGACCGAAAGATACGCAGTATTTT.

This clonotype has ten or more counts. The V call is TRBV5-6, the J call TRBJ2-7; D might be TRBD1 (6 bases). CDR3 size: 12 residues. V dropped 5 bases and J dropped 5 bases, with 11 bases sitting between them. From germline, CDR1 is SGHDT and CDR2 YYEEEE. CDR3 bases: TGTGCCAGCAGTATGGGGGCACACGAGCAGTACTTC. This translates into CASSMGAHEQYF.

This clonotype has ten or more counts. The rearrangement links TRBV5-1 to TRBJ1-1; tentatively, D is TRBD1 (6 bases). This CDR3 is 13 amino acids long. Germline V gene sequence: CDR1 SGHRS, CDR2 YFSETQ. The ends were cut back, 0 bases at V and 4 bases at J, with 7 bases in the middle. The CDR3 DNA sequence: TGCGCCAGCAGCTTGGAACAGGGCACTGAAGCTTTCTTT. This encodes CASSLEQGTEAFF.

This clonotype has a count of ten or more. The chain recombines TRBV20-1 with TRBJ1-6; D gene ambiguous. There are 17 residues in the CDR3. The germline CDR1 and CDR2 sequences are DFQATT and SNEGSKA (reference sequence). V was cut by 0 bases and J by 3 bases, with 15 bases left in between. The CDR3 here is CSARDWNRPLYNSPLHF. The CDR3 bases are TGCAGTGCTAGAGATTGGAACAGACCGCTCTATAATTCACCCCTCCACTTT.

In this sample, this clonotype turned up many times. The gene calls are TRBV20-1 and TRBJ2-7; unclear D gene. This CDR3 comprises 12 residues. Trimming pared 6 bases from V and 2 bases from J, leaving 11 bases between. Germline values: CDR1 DFQATT, CDR2 SNEGSKA (reference sequence). CDR3 nucleotide sequence: TGCAGTGCCACGGACCTGACCTACGAGCAGTACTTC. Translating it yields CSATDLTYEQYF.

This clonotype was counted at least ten times. The rearrangement joins TRBV9 to TRBJ1-3; unclear D gene. CDR3 length equals 18 residues. Germline values: CDR1 SGDLS, CDR2 YYNGEE. V lost 0 bases and J lost 0, with 16 bases in between. The CDR3 region is CASSVEFEWPLSGNTIYF. The CDR3 nucleotides read TGTGCCAGCAGCGTAGAGTTCGAATGGCCTCTCTCTGGAAACACCATATATTTT.

Only one count was recorded for this clonotype. Sequence at one end of the junction differs from germline and may be a read error. The V gene is TRBV9, the J gene TRBJ2-3, with D possibly being TRBD1 (6 bases). Looked up from germline, CDR1 is SGDLS and CDR2 is YYNGEE. The CDR3 contains 13 residues. CDR3 region: CASSNTGTLTRYF. DNA of the CDR3: TGTGCCAGCAGCAACACGGGGACACTGACGCGGTATTTT.